A single sample is the source of the 6 T cell receptor beta chains below, sequenced in a study of blood T cell repertoires in COVID-19. Using immunoSEQ multiplex PCR, the repertoire was profiled, and TCRdb retains in-frame clones only, with some absent. Here the sample spans 140,000 or so clones, 79% being singletons. Source material: peripheral blood. The receptors were sampled from a man aged 50 to 59 with active or convalescent COVID-19.

The V call is TRBV30, the J call TRBJ1-2, with D maybe TRBD1 (6 bases). The CDR3 sequence is 13 residues long. CDR1 and CDR2 from the germline V gene are GTSNPN and SVGIG (reference sequence). Trimming shortened V by 2 bases and J by 3 bases, and 10 bases separated the two germline ends. The CDR3 DNA is TGTGCCTGGAGTCCCACAGGGTACTATGGCTACACCTTC. It specifies CAWSPTGYYGYTF.

CDR3 nucleotides: TGTGCCAGCAGCGCGCGACAGGGTAACACTGAAGCTTTCTTT. Its translation: CASSARQGNTEAFF. The V gene is TRBV9, the J gene TRBJ1-1, with 7 bases fitting TRBD1. The ends lost 3 bases at V and 2 bases at J; junction bases unmatched: 4. The CDR3 runs to 14 residues. Germline V gives CDR1 SGDLS, CDR2 YYNGEE.

V gene TRBV13 combines with J gene TRBJ2-1, with 8 bases lining up with TRBD2. The CDR3 loop spans 17 amino acids. CDR1 PRHDT and CDR2 FYEKMQ come from the germline V gene (reference sequence). V trimming: 8 bases; J trimming: 7 bases; junction bases outside the gene matches: 19. Here the CDR3 reads CASGKRLSGGPENEQFF. In DNA form, the CDR3 reads TGTGCCAGCGGCAAAAGGTTGTCGGGAGGGCCTGAAAATGAGCAGTTCTTC.

The V and J genes are TRBV2 and TRBJ2-7; D call uncertain. Deletions cut 3 bases from V and 5 bases from J, with 5 bases between. The CDR3 has 11 amino acids. CDR1 SNHLY and CDR2 FYNNEI come from the germline V gene. CDR3 in amino acids: CASSERHEQYF. The CDR3 nucleotides read TGTGCCAGCAGTGAGCGCCACGAGCAGTACTTC.

The chain combines TRBV5-1 with TRBJ1-1; D uncertain. V lost 0 bases to trimming and J lost 2 bases, with 11 bases between them. Germline V gene data show CDR1 as SGHRS and CDR2 as YFSETQ. The CDR3 length is 15 residues. As DNA, the CDR3 is TGCGCCAGCAGCTTGGCTTCCAGTTACAACACTGAAGCTTTCTTT. This encodes CASSLASSYNTEAFF.

The chain is built from TRBV6-5 and TRBJ2-7; D perhaps matches TRBD1 (5 bases). Per the germline V gene, CDR1 is MNHEY and CDR2 is SVGAGI. The V gene lost 1 base and the J gene lost 3 bases, with 10 bases spanning the gap. The CDR3 consists of 14 residues. CDR3 region: CASSYYFQGYEQYF. The CDR3 DNA follows: TGTGCCAGCAGTTACTACTTCCAGGGCTACGAGCAGTACTTC.